Shown below are 6 T cell receptor beta chains from a single sample sequenced in a study of blood T cell repertoires in COVID-19. Here immunoSEQ multiplex PCR was the method, and the copy in TCRdb shows in-frame clones only, minus some. This sample has 350,000 or so clones, with about 89% found just once. The sample comprised peripheral blood. These receptors were taken from a woman in her thirties with COVID-19, enrolled during active disease.

The CDR3, as DNA: TGTGCCACCAGTGAGACTGACGACGAGCAGTACTTC. It translates to CATSETDDEQYF. The V call is TRBV24-1, the J call TRBJ2-7; unclear D gene. The CDR3 is 12 residues long. CDR1 and CDR2 from the germline V gene are KGHDR and SFDVKD. The V end lost 4 bases, the J end lost 5 bases, and 8 bases lay between the germline ends.

The chain joins TRBV6-2 or TRBV6-3 to TRBJ2-4; 8 bases align to TRBD1. This CDR3 comprises 15 residues. CDR1 is MNHEY and CDR2 is SVGEGT in the germline V gene. After removal of 4 bases from V and 6 bases from J, the junction contained 8 bases not matched to a gene. CDR3 sequence (DNA): TGTGCCAGCAGTTTGGTGGTCAGGGGGCGAAACATTCAGTACTTC. This translates into CASSLVVRGRNIQYF.

V is TRBV21-1 and J is TRBJ1-1. TRBV21-1 is marked as a pseudogene. There are 15 residues in the CDR3. CDR3: CASSKGAGGRLEAFF. CDR3 DNA sequence: TGTGCCAGCAGCAAAGGGGCCGGGGGTCGCCTTGAAGCTTTCTTT.

The chain is built from TRBV6-4 and TRBJ2-5; 9 bases fit TRBD2. The CDR3 length is 15 residues. The trim removed 0 bases at V and 4 bases at J, leaving 3 bases unmatched. From germline, CDR1 is MRHNA and CDR2 SNTAGT. The CDR3, as DNA: TGTGCCAGCAGTGACTCGGCGGGAGGGCCAGAGACCCAGTACTTC. This codes for CASSDSAGGPETQYF.

The rearrangement joins TRBV28 to TRBJ2-2; TRBD1 matches 10 bases. Per the germline V gene, CDR1 is MDHEN and CDR2 is SYDVKM. There are 15 residues in the CDR3. Unmatched junction bases numbered 7, after V lost 7 bases and J lost 5 bases. CDR3 coding DNA: TGTGCCAGCAAAACCGGGACAGGGGAAACCGGGGAGCTGTTTTTT. As protein: CASKTGTGETGELFF.

This sequence joins TRBV5-1 and TRBJ2-3; maybe TRBD2 (5 bases). Germline V gene sequence: CDR1 SGHRS, CDR2 YFSETQ. There are 14 residues in the CDR3. The V and J ends lost 7 bases and 0 bases respectively, with 12 bases between them. The CDR3 loop reads CASGGLGSTDTQYF. CDR3 DNA: TGCGCCAGCGGCGGGTTGGGGAGCACAGATACGCAGTATTTT.